This T cell receptor (beta chain) comes out of a study of blood T cell repertoires in COVID-19. The wider study: COVID-19 samples collected from the United States, Italy and Spain covered acute and convalescent phases. Nucleic acid was either cDNA or gDNA, and it came from T cells, B-cell-depleted T cells, or PBMCs.

As handled by the study authors: Reference gene primer amplification in the assay estimated nucleated cell counts. Repertoires were generated with immunoSEQ multiplex PCR, while TCRdb's copy carries only in-frame clones and drops some. Clone size and V and J calls were adopted from that table, with D and trimming inferred from the DNA. Among over 65,000 clones, about three quarters were seen once, and the ten largest hold 9.2%. The receptor was isolated from a human donor in a cohort sampled during active COVID-19. Input material: peripheral blood.

CDR3 loop: CASSFLTGPTDTQYF. The CDR3 DNA reads as TGTGCCAGCAGTTTTCTGACAGGGCCCACAGATACGCAGTATTTT. V gene TRBV6-2 or TRBV6-3 combines with J gene TRBJ2-3, with 7 bases fitting TRBD1. Germline lookup yields CDR1 MNHEY and CDR2 SVGEGT. V lost 4 bases to trimming and J lost 2 bases; unmatched junction nucleotides: 6. The CDR3 covers 15 residues.